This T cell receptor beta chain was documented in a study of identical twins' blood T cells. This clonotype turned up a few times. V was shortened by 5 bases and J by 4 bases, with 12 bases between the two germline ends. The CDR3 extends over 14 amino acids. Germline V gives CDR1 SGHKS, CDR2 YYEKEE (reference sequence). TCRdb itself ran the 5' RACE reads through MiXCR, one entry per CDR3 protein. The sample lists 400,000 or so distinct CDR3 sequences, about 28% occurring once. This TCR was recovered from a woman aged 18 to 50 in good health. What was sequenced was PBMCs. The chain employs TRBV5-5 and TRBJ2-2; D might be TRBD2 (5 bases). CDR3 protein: CASRSDYVTGELFF. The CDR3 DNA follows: TGTGCCAGCAGAAGCGACTACGTCACCGGGGAGCTGTTTTTT.